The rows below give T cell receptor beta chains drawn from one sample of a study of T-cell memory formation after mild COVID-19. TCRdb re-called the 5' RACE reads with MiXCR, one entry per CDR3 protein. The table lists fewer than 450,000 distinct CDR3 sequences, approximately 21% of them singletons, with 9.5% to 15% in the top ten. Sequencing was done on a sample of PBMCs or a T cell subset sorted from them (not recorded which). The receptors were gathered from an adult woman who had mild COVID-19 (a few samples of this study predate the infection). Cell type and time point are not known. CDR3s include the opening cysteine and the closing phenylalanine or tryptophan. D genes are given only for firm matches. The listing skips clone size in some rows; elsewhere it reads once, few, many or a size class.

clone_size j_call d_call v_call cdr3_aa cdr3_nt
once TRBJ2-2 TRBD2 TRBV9 CASSPPGLAPEGRTGELFF TGTGCCAGCAGCCCCCCGGGACTAGCACCCGAGGGTCGGACCGGGGAGCTGTTTTTT
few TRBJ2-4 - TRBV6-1 CASRTSPETGLAKNIQYF TGTGCCAGCAGGACCTCACCGGAGACAGGACTAGCCAAAAACATTCAGTACTTC
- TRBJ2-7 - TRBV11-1 CASSLGYGYEQYF TGTGCCAGCAGCTTAGGCTATGGCTACGAGCAGTACTTC
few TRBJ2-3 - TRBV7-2 CASSQGGGGTDTQYF TGTGCCAGCAGCCAGGGGGGCGGGGGCACAGATACGCAGTATTTT
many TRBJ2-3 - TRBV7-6 CASSFPGADTQYF TGTGCCAGCAGCTTTCCCGGCGCAGATACGCAGTATTTT
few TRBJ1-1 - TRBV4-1 CASSQGIQGGRTEAFF TGCGCCAGCAGCCAAGGCATACAGGGTGGGCGCACTGAAGCTTTCTTT
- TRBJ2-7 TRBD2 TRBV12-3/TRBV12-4 CASKTSGGPYEQYF TGTGCCAGCAAAACTAGCGGGGGCCCTTACGAGCAGTACTTC
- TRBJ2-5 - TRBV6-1 CASKAPGVSLGVSRETQYF TGTGCCAGCAAGGCCCCAGGGGTGTCGCTGGGGGTGAGTCGGGAGACCCAGTACTTC
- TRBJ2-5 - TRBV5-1 CASSLPSVGKDQYF TGCGCCAGCAGCTTACCGTCAGTGGGGAAGGACCAGTACTTC
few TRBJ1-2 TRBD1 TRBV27 CASSTLIPGTGGATANYGYTF TGTGCCAGCAGTACCCTTATTCCCGGGACAGGGGGTGCAACCGCTAACTATGGCTACACCTTC
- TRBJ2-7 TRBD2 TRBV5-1 CASSLGGTSDPYEQYF TGCGCCAGCAGCTTGGGCGGGACTAGCGACCCCTACGAGCAGTACTTC
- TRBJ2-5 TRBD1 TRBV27 CASSSSDRGWTQETQYF TGTGCCAGCAGTTCCTCCGACAGGGGATGGACACAAGAGACCCAGTACTTC
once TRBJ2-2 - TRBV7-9 CASSDLRDPGGDTGELFF TGTGCCAGCAGCGACCTCCGGGACCCTGGGGGAGACACCGGGGAGCTGTTTTTT
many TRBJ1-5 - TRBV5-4 CASSFGSNQPQHF TGTGCCAGCAGCTTCGGGAGCAATCAGCCCCAGCATTTT
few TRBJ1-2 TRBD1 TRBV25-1 CASSGRQGVTLYGYTF TGTGCCAGCAGTGGAAGACAGGGGGTGACCCTTTATGGCTACACCTTC
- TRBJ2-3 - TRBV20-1 CSARVSTDTQYF TGCAGTGCTAGAGTCAGCACAGATACGCAGTATTTT
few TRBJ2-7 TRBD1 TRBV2 CASSRQGNYEQYF TGTGCCAGCAGTAGACAGGGGAACTACGAGCAGTACTTC
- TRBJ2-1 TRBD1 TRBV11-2 CASSFRGSLYNEQFF TGTGCCAGCAGCTTCAGGGGGTCTCTCTACAATGAGCAGTTCTTC
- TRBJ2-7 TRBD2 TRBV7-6 CASSFHKWREGGYEQYF TGTGCCAGCAGCTTCCATAAATGGCGGGAGGGTGGATACGAGCAGTACTTC
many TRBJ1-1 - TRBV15 CATSSSTRTEAFF TGTGCCACCAGCAGTTCGACGCGCACTGAAGCTTTCTTT
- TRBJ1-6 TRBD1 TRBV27 CASRMTGADPNSPLHF TGTGCCAGCAGAATGACAGGGGCCGACCCCAATTCACCCCTCCACTTT
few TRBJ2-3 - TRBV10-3 CAISPSTDTQYF TGTGCCATTTCGCCTAGCACAGATACGCAGTATTTT
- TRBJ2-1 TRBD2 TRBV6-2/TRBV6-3 CASSYTRLAGERGQFF TGTGCCAGCAGTTACACCAGACTAGCGGGAGAAAGGGGGCAGTTCTTC
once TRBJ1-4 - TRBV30 CAWSDGSNEKLFF TGTGCCTGGAGCGACGGATCTAATGAAAAACTGTTTTTT
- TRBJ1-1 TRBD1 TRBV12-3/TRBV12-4 CASSNSRGLGTEALF TGTGCCAGCAGCAACTCCAGGGGGCTAGGAACTGAAGCTCTCTTT
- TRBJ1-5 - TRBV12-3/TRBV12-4 CASNPAGGPQHF TGTGCCAGCAACCCTGCCGGGGGGCCCCAGCATTTT
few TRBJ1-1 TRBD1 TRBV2 CASSGDRGANTEAFF TGTGCCAGCAGTGGGGACAGGGGCGCGAACACTGAAGCTTTCTTT
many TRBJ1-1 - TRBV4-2 CASSQGGRNTEAFF TGTGCCAGCAGCCAAGGAGGGAGGAACACTGAAGCTTTCTTT
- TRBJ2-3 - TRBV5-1 CASSLDFSGGNTQYF TGCGCCAGCAGCTTGGATTTTAGCGGAGGAAATACGCAGTATTTT
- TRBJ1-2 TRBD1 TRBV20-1 CSARVTGAGYGYTF TGCAGTGCTAGAGTGACAGGGGCAGGTTATGGCTACACCTTC
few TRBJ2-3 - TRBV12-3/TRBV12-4 CASRGATVPQDTQYF TGTGCCAGCAGAGGGGCCACTGTACCACAGGATACGCAGTATTTT
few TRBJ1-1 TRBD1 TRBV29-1 CSVPGQGARGEAFF TGCAGCGTCCCAGGACAGGGGGCTAGGGGTGAAGCTTTCTTT
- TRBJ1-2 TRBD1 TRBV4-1 CASSQDPAGGNYGYTF TGCGCCAGCAGCCAAGATCCAGCAGGGGGCAACTATGGCTACACCTTC
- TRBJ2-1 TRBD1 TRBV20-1 CSASGTGDNEQFF TGCAGTGCTAGCGGGACAGGGGACAATGAGCAGTTCTTC
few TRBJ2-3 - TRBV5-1 CASSSYPSTDTQYF TGCGCCAGCAGCTCCTACCCTAGCACAGATACGCAGTATTTT
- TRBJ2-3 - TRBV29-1 CSVEVTGGDTQYF TGCAGCGTTGAAGTCACCGGAGGGGATACGCAGTATTTT
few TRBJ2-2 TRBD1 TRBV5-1 CASSLPGQVKTGELFF TGCGCCAGCAGCCTACCGGGACAGGTTAAAACCGGGGAGCTGTTTTTT
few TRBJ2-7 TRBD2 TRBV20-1 CSAQTSGKPLEQYF TGCAGTGCCCAGACTAGCGGGAAACCCTTAGAGCAGTACTTC
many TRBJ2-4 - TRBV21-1 CASSKGYQGRAENIQYF TGTGCCAGCAGCAAAGGGTACCAGGGCCGAGCGGAAAACATTCAGTACTTC
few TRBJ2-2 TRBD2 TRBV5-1 CASSFGTGGLPGELFF TGCGCCAGCAGCTTTGGTACGGGGGGGCTCCCCGGGGAGCTGTTTTTT
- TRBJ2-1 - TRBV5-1 CASSLGYNNEQFF TGCGCCAGCAGCTTGGGCTACAACAATGAGCAGTTCTTC
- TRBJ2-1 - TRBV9 CASSGGALVGESYNEQFF TGTGCCAGCAGCGGCGGGGCGTTGGTCGGAGAGTCCTACAATGAGCAGTTCTTC
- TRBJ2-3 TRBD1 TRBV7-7 CASSTGQGFSDTQYF TGTGCTAGCAGCACGGGACAGGGTTTCTCAGATACGCAGTATTTT
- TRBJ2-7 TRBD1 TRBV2 CASSEHSSGTGFYEQYF TGTGCCAGCAGTGAACATTCGTCTGGGACAGGGTTTTACGAGCAGTACTTC
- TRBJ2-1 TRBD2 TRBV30 CAWTLRGGRYNEQFF TGTGCCTGGACTTTGCGGGGGGGGCGGTACAATGAGCAGTTCTTC
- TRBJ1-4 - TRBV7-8 CASSLLGNEKLFF TGTGCCAGCAGCTTACTAGGAAATGAAAAACTGTTTTTT
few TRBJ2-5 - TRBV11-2 CASSLEEVAGPEETQYF TGTGCCAGCAGCTTAGAAGAAGTGGCGGGGCCAGAAGAGACCCAGTACTTC
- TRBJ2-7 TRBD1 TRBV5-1 CASSYDPGQGWSEQYF TGCGCCAGCAGCTATGACCCGGGACAGGGTTGGAGCGAGCAGTACTTC
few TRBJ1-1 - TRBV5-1 CASRQQNTEAFF TGCGCCAGCAGACAGCAAAACACTGAAGCTTTCTTT
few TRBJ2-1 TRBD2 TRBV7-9 CASRVPGGRAHEQFF TGTGCCAGCAGAGTTCCGGGCGGGAGGGCGCATGAGCAGTTCTTC
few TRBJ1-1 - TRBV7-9 CASSAGRKNTEAFF TGTGCCAGCAGCGCGGGACGAAAGAACACTGAAGCTTTCTTT
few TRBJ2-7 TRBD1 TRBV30 CAWDRGVYEQYF TGTGCCTGGGACAGGGGGGTCTACGAGCAGTACTTC
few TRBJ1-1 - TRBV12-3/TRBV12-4 CASSFRRGEAFF TGTGCCAGCAGTTTCCGTAGAGGTGAAGCTTTCTTT
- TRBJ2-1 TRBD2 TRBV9 CASSVASGRGRNEQLF TGTGCCAGCAGCGTAGCTAGCGGGAGGGGAAGGAATGAGCAGCTCTTC
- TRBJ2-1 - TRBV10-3 CAIRDLNEQFF TGTGCCATCAGGGATCTGAATGAGCAGTTCTTC
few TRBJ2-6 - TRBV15 CATSNKAGISSGANVLTF TGTGCCACCAGCAACAAAGCAGGGATCTCATCTGGGGCCAACGTCCTGACTTTC
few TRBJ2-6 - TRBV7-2 CASSSQMSSGANVLTF TGTGCCAGCAGCTCCCAGATGAGCTCTGGGGCCAACGTCCTGACTTTC